This paragraph covers one T cell receptor (beta chain) sequence. Its target is unknown. The QIAseq Immune Repertoire TCR panel built the libraries from around 15 ng of total RNA. TCRdb called the reads again in MiXCR, with one record for every CDR3 protein. The data show 300 to 400 distinct CDR3 sequences, roughly a tenth seen once. Live CD3+CD8+TCRalphabeta+ cells were sorted into four subsets by PD-1 and/or TIGIT. These data are taken from a study of circulating CD8 cells and anti-PD-1 response in melanoma. General study points: DNEG was most diverse; TIGIT repertoires were least diverse. Subset repertoires were largely private at M1, with under 7.5% shared. A small cohort with few responders supplied the baseline and M1 comparisons.

Germline-derived CDR1 and CDR2 are KGHDR and SFDVKD. The V end lost 0 bases, the J end lost 7 bases, and 8 bases lay between the germline ends. This CDR3 has 13 residues. The source was CD8+ T cells from PBMCs, collected at baseline or after one month of anti-PD-1 therapy (not recorded which). The sequence came from a human donor with melanoma. This chain joins TRBV24-1 and TRBJ1-2; D not resolved. The CDR3 reads CATSDLSDSGYTF. CDR3 sequence (DNA): TGTGCCACCAGTGATTTGTCCGATTCTGGCTACACCTTC.